This TCR beta chain was captured by sequencing in a study of blood T cell repertoires in COVID-19. About the study: Samples came from the United States, Italy and Spain, spanning acute and convalescent COVID-19. T cells, B-cell-depleted T cells, or PBMCs provided the cDNA or gDNA that served as material.

Germline assignment: CDR1 SEHNR and CDR2 FQNEAQ (reference sequence). This CDR3 comprises 13 residues. With 2 bases removed from V and 9 bases from J, the gap between germline ends came to 11 bases. Per the study methods: Reference gene primer amplification yielded estimated nucleated cell counts. Profiling relied on immunoSEQ multiplex PCR, and the TCRdb table lists in-frame clones only, not all of them. The V and J calls and clone size are taken from that table; D and trimming were inferred from the DNA. Among about 150,000 clones listed, 82% were seen once. This clonotype was sampled from a human donor with acute or convalescent COVID-19. The donor label of this sample is uncertain. Input material: peripheral blood. This rearrangement joins TRBV7-9 to TRBJ2-1, with D tentatively TRBD2 (6 bases). Here the CDR3 DNA reads TGTGCCAGCAGCTTAATTGAGGGAGGTGAGCAGTTCTTC. Its protein is CASSLIEGGEQFF.